Listed below are T cell receptor beta chains from one sample, sequenced in a study of blood T cell repertoires in COVID-19. Using immunoSEQ multiplex PCR, the repertoire was profiled, and TCRdb retains in-frame clones only, with some absent. Of around 68,000 clones in the sample, 65% to 90% are singletons; the top ten hold around 15%. The sequenced sample was peripheral blood. The receptor source for this set is a man at least 80 years old with active COVID-19. The CDR3 runs from the conserved cysteine through the conserved F or W. Each record gives: D gene, V gene, J gene, clone size, CDR3 protein, CDR3 DNA. The D gene is left open where the match is weak. Size is stated for part of the rows, as once, few or many counts, or as a class when the clone is expanded.

d_call: -; v_call: TRBV27; j_call: TRBJ1-1; clone_size: -; cdr3_aa: CASKWTDWNTEAFF; cdr3_nt: TGTGCCAGCAAATGGACAGATTGGAACACTGAAGCTTTCTTT
d_call: -; v_call: TRBV18; j_call: TRBJ2-5; clone_size: -; cdr3_aa: CASSPQGAETQYF; cdr3_nt: TGTGCCAGCTCACCACAGGGAGCGGAGACCCAGTACTTC
d_call: -; v_call: TRBV9; j_call: TRBJ2-7; clone_size: -; cdr3_aa: CASSVGASASYEQYF; cdr3_nt: TGTGCCAGCAGCGTAGGAGCTAGCGCCTCCTACGAGCAGTACTTC
d_call: TRBD1; v_call: TRBV19; j_call: TRBJ2-7; clone_size: few; cdr3_aa: CASGGTGVPEQYF; cdr3_nt: TGTGCCAGTGGCGGGACAGGGGTTCCCGAGCAGTACTTC
d_call: TRBD1; v_call: TRBV5-1; j_call: TRBJ2-7; clone_size: -; cdr3_aa: CASRGGQGNEQYF; cdr3_nt: TGCGCCAGCAGAGGGGGCCAGGGAAACGAGCAGTACTTC
d_call: TRBD2; v_call: TRBV28; j_call: TRBJ2-5; clone_size: -; cdr3_aa: CASSFSGSQETQYF; cdr3_nt: TGTGCCAGCAGTTTCAGCGGGAGCCAAGAGACCCAGTACTTC
d_call: -; v_call: TRBV5-1; j_call: TRBJ2-3; clone_size: -; cdr3_aa: CASSKPGDTQYF; cdr3_nt: TGCGCCAGCAGCAAACCGGGGGATACGCAGTATTTT
d_call: TRBD2; v_call: TRBV29-1; j_call: TRBJ2-7; clone_size: -; cdr3_aa: CSVESGTNEQYF; cdr3_nt: TGCAGCGTTGAGAGCGGGACTAACGAGCAGTACTTC
d_call: -; v_call: TRBV21-1; j_call: TRBJ2-7; clone_size: -; cdr3_aa: CASSTRTGNQRIYEQYF; cdr3_nt: TGTGCCAGCAGCACTCGGACAGGGAACCAGCGTATCTACGAGCAGTACTTC
d_call: -; v_call: TRBV21-1; j_call: TRBJ2-6; clone_size: -; cdr3_aa: CASSNLAVRGPKTNSGANVLTF; cdr3_nt: TGTGCCAGCAGCAATCTAGCGGTTAGAGGACCGAAAACCAACTCTGGGGCCAACGTCCTGACTTTC
d_call: TRBD2; v_call: TRBV6-2/TRBV6-3; j_call: TRBJ2-3; clone_size: -; cdr3_aa: CASSAASGGANTDTQYF; cdr3_nt: TGTGCCAGCAGTGCAGCTAGCGGGGGAGCAAACACAGATACGCAGTATTTT
d_call: -; v_call: TRBV19; j_call: TRBJ1-1; clone_size: -; cdr3_aa: CASSPLTTGWRTEAFF; cdr3_nt: TGTGCCAGTAGTCCCCTCACGACAGGTTGGAGGACTGAAGCTTTCTTT
d_call: TRBD1; v_call: TRBV19; j_call: TRBJ1-2; clone_size: -; cdr3_aa: CASINLRGLGGYTF; cdr3_nt: TGTGCCAGTATAAATTTGAGGGGGCTTGGTGGCTACACCTTC
d_call: TRBD1; v_call: TRBV5-1; j_call: TRBJ1-1; clone_size: -; cdr3_aa: CASSFLGGPNTEAFF; cdr3_nt: TGCGCCAGCAGCTTTCTAGGGGGCCCGAACACTGAAGCTTTCTTT
d_call: TRBD2; v_call: TRBV28; j_call: TRBJ2-7; clone_size: -; cdr3_aa: CASSLVSSGGVYEQYF; cdr3_nt: TGTGCCAGCAGTTTGGTCTCTAGCGGGGGTGTGTACGAGCAGTACTTC
d_call: -; v_call: TRBV6-2/TRBV6-3; j_call: TRBJ2-7; clone_size: -; cdr3_aa: CASSYSTPGTSTYEQYF; cdr3_nt: TGTGCCAGCAGTTACTCGACGCCGGGAACCTCCACCTACGAGCAGTACTTC
d_call: -; v_call: TRBV7-9; j_call: TRBJ1-5; clone_size: few; cdr3_aa: CASSSASGVVDGNQPQHF; cdr3_nt: TGTGCCAGCAGCTCAGCATCCGGGGTGGTAGATGGCAATCAGCCCCAGCATTTT
d_call: TRBD2; v_call: TRBV7-9; j_call: TRBJ2-3; clone_size: many; cdr3_aa: CASSEPGLAGGSTDTQYF; cdr3_nt: TGTGCCAGCAGCGAGCCGGGACTAGCGGGGGGGAGCACAGATACGCAGTATTTT
d_call: TRBD1; v_call: TRBV5-6; j_call: TRBJ1-3; clone_size: -; cdr3_aa: CASSFRDRSSGNTIYF; cdr3_nt: TGTGCCAGCAGCTTTCGGGACAGGAGCTCTGGAAACACCATATATTTT
d_call: TRBD2; v_call: TRBV6-2/TRBV6-3; j_call: TRBJ2-1; clone_size: -; cdr3_aa: CASSQLAGGEQFF; cdr3_nt: TGTGCCAGCAGTCAACTAGCGGGAGGGGAGCAGTTCTTC
d_call: -; v_call: TRBV28; j_call: TRBJ1-2; clone_size: many; cdr3_aa: CASSFYQSNGYTF; cdr3_nt: TGTGCCAGCAGTTTTTATCAGTCCAATGGCTACACCTTC
d_call: TRBD1; v_call: TRBV5-1; j_call: TRBJ2-1; clone_size: -; cdr3_aa: CASRGTEYNEQFF; cdr3_nt: TGCGCCAGCAGGGGGACAGAATACAATGAGCAGTTCTTC
d_call: TRBD1; v_call: TRBV3-1/TRBV3-2; j_call: TRBJ2-7; clone_size: -; cdr3_aa: CASTRAGQGVFF; cdr3_nt: TGTGCCAGTACAAGGGCGGGACAGGGGGTTTTCTTC
d_call: -; v_call: TRBV6-6; j_call: TRBJ1-1; clone_size: -; cdr3_aa: CASSARRDTEAFF; cdr3_nt: TGTGCCAGCAGCGCTCGGAGGGATACTGAAGCTTTCTTT